The 28 T cell receptor beta chains below come from one sample, sequenced in a study of cytomegalovirus exposure and HLA in healthy donors. Method: immunoSEQ multiplex PCR; TCRdb's copy keeps in-frame clones and lacks some. The sample contains more than 95,000 clones, 90% to 95% of which appear only once. The source material was PBMCs. These receptor sequences come from a woman under 30 in good health and CMV-seronegative.

The V call is TRBV5-1, the J call TRBJ2-7; tentatively, D is TRBD1 (6 bases). Germline V gene data show CDR1 as SGHRS and CDR2 as YFSETQ. CDR3 length equals 17 residues. The V end lost 0 bases, the J end lost 2 bases, and 18 bases lay between the germline ends. In DNA, the CDR3 is TGCGCCAGCAGCTTGGAGACAGGACCTGTCTGGCCCTACGAGCAGTACTTC. Translation: CASSLETGPVWPYEQYF.

V and J are TRBV6-1 and TRBJ2-4; a possible D gene is TRBD2 (6 bases). The CDR3 runs to 18 residues. In germline, CDR1 is MNHNS, CDR2 SASEGT. Trimming removed 1 base from V and 3 bases from J, with 19 bases in between. The CDR3 DNA reads as TGTGCCAGCAGTGAAGAACTAGGAGGGATTCTGGACAAAAACATTCAGTACTTC. It specifies CASSEELGGILDKNIQYF.

This CDR3 is CASISGSSMIVDTQYF. The CDR3 coding sequence is TGTGCCAGCATCTCCGGGAGTTCGATGATCGTAGATACGCAGTATTTT. This chain links TRBV28 with TRBJ2-3; TRBD2 is a possible D gene (6 bases). Trimming cost V 7 bases and J 5 bases, with 22 bases left between them. This CDR3 contains 16 residues. Per the germline V gene, CDR1 is MDHEN and CDR2 is SYDVKM.

This clone was counted once. This chain joins TRBV2 and TRBJ2-1; weak D call: TRBD1 (5 bases). V shed 2 bases and J shed 0 bases, with 14 bases lying between them. Per the germline V gene, CDR1 is SNHLY and CDR2 is FYNNEI. The length of the CDR3 is 17 residues. CDR3 DNA sequence: TGTGCCAGCAGTGAATGGGGCCAGGCGAGCTCCTACAATGAGCAGTTCTTC. Translating gives CASSEWGQASSYNEQFF.

The chain links TRBV5-1 to TRBJ1-2; 9 bases align to TRBD1. V shed 2 bases and J 7 bases; nucleotides not matched to a gene: 12. The germline CDR1 and CDR2 sequences are SGHRS and YFSETQ. This CDR3 region has 16 residues. The CDR3 loop reads CASSFYPGQGLSGYTF. CDR3 bases: TGCGCCAGCAGCTTTTACCCGGGACAGGGTTTGAGTGGCTACACCTTC.

J is TRBJ2-2 and V is TRBV14; D gene uncertain. CDR3 size: 17 residues. Germline V lookup: CDR1 SGHDN, CDR2 FVKESK. Trimming pared 1 base from V and 4 bases from J, leaving 16 bases between. The CDR3 loop reads CASSQGIQVTRTGELFF. Here the CDR3 DNA reads TGTGCCAGCAGCCAAGGGATTCAGGTTACCCGCACCGGGGAGCTGTTTTTT. The entire variable domain, with the rest obtained from reference TRBV14 and TRBJ2-2, is as follows: EAGVTQFPSHSVIEKGQTVTLRCDPISGHDNLYWYRRVMGKEIKFLLHFVKESKQDESGMPNNRFLAERTGGTYSTLKVQPAELEDSGVYFCASSQGIQVTRTGELFFGEGSRLTVL.

The chain employs TRBV5-1 and TRBJ2-7; a weak D match, TRBD1 (5 bases). CDR3 size: 13 residues. V was shortened by 2 bases and J by 0 bases, with 6 bases between the two germline ends. The germline V gene encodes CDR1 SGHRS and CDR2 YFSETQ. The CDR3 is CASSFDSSYEQYF. The CDR3, as DNA: TGCGCCAGCAGCTTCGACAGCTCCTACGAGCAGTACTTC.

The V gene is TRBV7-9, the J gene TRBJ2-1, with 7 nucleotides matching TRBD2. The CDR3 consists of 15 residues. J gave up 4 bases and V 1 base, and 4 bases lay outside the gene matches. Germline values: CDR1 SEHNR, CDR2 FQNEAQ (reference sequence). The CDR3 coding sequence is TGTGCCAGCAGCTTAGAGCGGGGAAAGTACAATGAGCAGTTCTTC. Residues: CASSLERGKYNEQFF.

The chain combines TRBV5-4 with TRBJ2-1; D remains unclear. The V end was cut by 0 bases, the J end by 3 bases, with 10 bases between. The CDR3 extends over 15 amino acids. Germline V CDR1 and CDR2: SGHNT, YYREEE (reference sequence). CDR3 in amino acids: CASSLGQMNYNEQFF. The DNA for the CDR3 is TGTGCCAGCAGCTTGGGTCAGATGAACTACAATGAGCAGTTCTTC.

The sample holds one count of this clone. The chain uses TRBV4-1 and TRBJ1-4; a possible D gene is TRBD1 (6 bases). This CDR3 is built from 15 residues. CDR1 is MGHRA and CDR2 is YSYEKL in the germline V gene. V was trimmed by 2 bases and J by 0 bases, leaving 7 bases between them. CDR3 in amino acids: CASSQRQATNEKLFF. The CDR3 nucleotides read TGCGCCAGCAGCCAAAGACAGGCAACTAATGAAAAACTGTTTTTT.

This chain connects TRBV2 to TRBJ2-7, with a possible D match to TRBD2 (6 bases). V was pared by 11 bases and J by 2 bases, with 19 bases between. From germline, CDR1 is SNHLY and CDR2 FYNNEI. The CDR3 is 14 residues long. The CDR3 spells CAGLLDPGAYEQYF. For the CDR3, the DNA is TGTGCCGGACTACTAGACCCGGGAGCCTACGAGCAGTACTTC.

The chain recombines TRBV9 with TRBJ2-5; D not resolved. The CDR3 contains 14 residues. Germline V gives CDR1 SGDLS, CDR2 YYNGEE. V was trimmed by 3 bases and J by 8 bases, leaving 17 bases between them. In DNA, the CDR3 is TGTGCCAGCAGCGCTTACGACGTGGAGAGTACCCAGTACTTC. Protein product: CASSAYDVESTQYF.

The chain carries TRBV9 and TRBJ2-2; D unclear. V was shortened by 0 bases and J by 2 bases, with 8 bases between the two germline ends. The CDR3 totals 15 residues. From germline, CDR1 is SGDLS and CDR2 YYNGEE. The DNA for the CDR3 is TGTGCCAGCAGCGTAGGGCTAGATAACACCGGGGAGCTGTTTTTT. It translates to CASSVGLDNTGELFF.

The rearrangement joins TRBV6-5 to TRBJ2-7; D remains unclear. V lost 0 bases and J 3 bases, leaving 9 bases between the germline ends. The CDR3 consists of 14 residues. The germline V gene has CDR1 MNHEY and CDR2 SVGAGI. The CDR3 DNA follows: TGTGCCAGCAGTTACTCCCCGGGTAGCTACGAGCAGTACTTC. Translated, it gives CASSYSPGSYEQYF.

In this sample, this clone turned up once. J is TRBJ1-1 and V is TRBV28; D unclear. CDR1 is MDHEN, CDR2 SYDVKM, per germline. The CDR3 covers 14 residues. The V and J ends lost 2 bases and 4 bases respectively, with 11 bases between them. The CDR3 spells CASSLEVSGTEAFF. Here the CDR3 DNA reads TGTGCCAGCAGTTTAGAAGTATCGGGCACTGAAGCTTTCTTT.

The chain combines TRBV30 with TRBJ1-5; D is unclear. Germline CDR1 and CDR2: GTSNPN and SVGIG (reference sequence). The CDR3 contains 13 residues. With 5 bases removed from V and 0 bases from J, the gap between germline ends came to 8 bases. The CDR3 reads CAWGPDSNQPQHF. The CDR3 bases are TGTGCCTGGGGCCCCGATAGCAATCAGCCCCAGCATTTT.

The V gene is TRBV2, the J gene TRBJ2-7, with 7 bases that match TRBD2. The CDR3 length is 15 residues. The germline gives CDR1 SNHLY, CDR2 FYNNEI. Trimming at V came to 8 bases and at J to 4 bases, leaving 14 bases not matched to a gene. The CDR3: CASGGGGGIWYEQYF. For the CDR3, the DNA is TGTGCCAGCGGGGGGGGTGGCGGGATATGGTACGAGCAGTACTTC.

The rearrangement links TRBV15 to TRBJ1-2; D is possibly TRBD1 (5 bases). Trimming removed 6 bases from V and 2 bases from J, with 10 bases in between. Germline CDR1 LNHNV, CDR2 YYDKDF (reference sequence). There are 13 residues in the CDR3. The CDR3 DNA reads as TGTGCCACCAGTCCCGACAGCAACTATGGCTACACCTTC. Translating gives CATSPDSNYGYTF.

The V call is TRBV2, the J call TRBJ2-3, with D unclear. Germline V gene lookup returns CDR1 SNHLY and CDR2 FYNNEI. This CDR3 is built from 14 residues. Trimming shortened V by 6 bases and J by 1 base, and 11 bases separated the two germline ends. The CDR3: CASRFFGGTDTQYF. In DNA, the CDR3 is TGTGCCAGCAGATTTTTTGGAGGCACAGATACGCAGTATTTT.

This chain connects TRBV14 to TRBJ1-1; D remains unclear. Trimming cost V 4 bases and J 0 bases, with 6 bases left between them. CDR3 size: 13 residues. Germline CDR1 reads SGHDN; CDR2 reads FVKESK. The CDR3 DNA reads as TGTGCCAGCAGCCTTGTCTTGAACACTGAAGCTTTCTTT. Residues: CASSLVLNTEAFF.

This clone was observed a handful of times. The chain links TRBV28 to TRBJ2-5; 10 positions agree with TRBD1. This CDR3 comprises 15 residues. Trimming took 6 bases from V and 2 from J; bases not matched to a gene: 6. CDR1 is MDHEN and CDR2 is SYDVKM in the germline V gene. CDR3 amino acids: CASSPDRGEQETQYF. Here the CDR3 DNA reads TGTGCCAGCAGCCCGGACAGGGGGGAACAAGAGACCCAGTACTTC.

The chain recombines TRBV5-4 with TRBJ1-1, with TRBD1 matching 12 bases. The CDR3 runs to 16 residues. V trimming: 6 bases; J trimming: 4 bases; junction bases outside the gene matches: 10. Germline V lookup: CDR1 SGHNT, CDR2 YYREEE (reference sequence). The CDR3 region is CASNLGTGGWSTEAFF. The CDR3 nucleotides are TGTGCCAGCAACCTCGGGACAGGGGGCTGGAGCACTGAAGCTTTCTTT.

The V and J genes are TRBV2 and TRBJ2-7; 7 bases are shared with TRBD1. The CDR3 is 13 residues long. Trimming removed 8 bases from V and 3 bases from J; junction bases left unmatched: 7. Germline V lookup: CDR1 SNHLY, CDR2 FYNNEI. The CDR3 protein is CASGDSGYYEQYF. The CDR3 nucleotides are TGTGCCAGCGGGGACAGTGGATACTACGAGCAGTACTTC.

The chain employs TRBV6-1 and TRBJ1-4, with 7 nucleotides matching TRBD1. The V and J ends lost 6 bases and 5 bases, in that order; junction bases with no gene match: 3. This CDR3 has 13 residues. Germline V gene sequence: CDR1 MNHNS, CDR2 SASEGT. The chain's CDR3 is CASRDRWNEKLFF. In nucleotides, the CDR3 is TGTGCCAGCAGGGACAGGTGGAATGAAAAACTGTTTTTT.

The chain carries TRBV4-1 and TRBJ2-7; no definite D call. The CDR3 covers 13 residues. V lost 4 bases and J lost 0, with 7 bases in between. Germline loops: CDR1 MGHRA, CDR2 YSYEKL. The chain's CDR3 is CASSPARSYEQYF. CDR3 sequence (DNA): TGCGCCAGCAGCCCCGCGCGCTCCTACGAGCAGTACTTC.

This clone was recorded only once. The CDR3 DNA follows: TGTGCCAGCAGTTTCAGGGTCGGAAACACCATATATTTT. Protein product: CASSFRVGNTIYF. The chain links TRBV28 to TRBJ1-3; D is possibly TRBD1 (5 bases). CDR1 MDHEN and CDR2 SYDVKM come from the germline V gene. The CDR3 has 13 amino acids. V lost 3 bases to trimming and J lost 4 bases, with 7 bases between them.

The chain joins TRBV9 to TRBJ2-7, with 9 bases identical to TRBD1. CDR3 length equals 17 residues. Germline V CDR1 and CDR2: SGDLS, YYNGEE. V was clipped by 0 bases and J by 7 bases; unmatched bases: 14. The CDR3 nucleotides are TGTGCCAGCAGCGTAGGGGGCCTCGGGACAGGGATAGGAGAGCAGTACTTC. It codes for CASSVGGLGTGIGEQYF. The full variable domain, completed using reference TRBV9 and TRBJ2-7, is DSGVTQTPKHLITATGQRVTLRCSPRSGDLSVYWYQQSLDQGLQFLIQYYNGEERAKGNILERFSAQQFPDLHSELNLSSLELGDSALYFCASSVGGLGTGIGEQYFGPGTRLTVT.

In DNA, the CDR3 is TGCGCCAGCAGCTTAGGGACTAGCGGACTCACAGATACGCAGTATTTT. It translates to CASSLGTSGLTDTQYF. This sequence joins TRBV5-1 and TRBJ2-3; 11 bases fit TRBD2. This CDR3 comprises 16 residues. CDR1 and CDR2 (germline): SGHRS, YFSETQ. Trimming took 2 bases from V and 2 from J; bases not matched to a gene: 4.